One sample yielded the 25 T cell receptor beta chains listed below, sequenced in a study of T cells after posttransplantation cyclophosphamide. A marrow graft followed busulfan-fludarabine conditioning, with cyclophosphamide on days +3 and +4. Here immunoSEQ multiplex PCR was the method, and the copy in TCRdb shows in-frame clones only, minus some. The sample consists of roughly 4,400 clones, 80% to 85% of them appearing once. The sequences come from PBMCs, collected after an allogeneic stem cell transplant with post-transplant cyclophosphamide. The source of these receptors is a female patient aged 50-59 years who received an allogeneic stem cell transplant from a related donor, was CMV-positive, and had no GVHD. Some T cells may be the graft donor's.

This clone was seen a single time. The chain employs TRBV4-1 and TRBJ1-3, with 7 bases fitting TRBD1. The CDR3 runs to 15 residues. Unmatched junction bases numbered 5, after V lost 6 bases and J lost 0 bases. Germline loops: CDR1 MGHRA, CDR2 YSYEKL. CDR3 DNA: TGCGCCAGCAGTGGGACAGACGCCTCTGGAAACACCATATATTTT. Translation: CASSGTDASGNTIYF.

This rearrangement joins TRBV6-1 to TRBJ2-2, with 11 bases fitting TRBD2. V was pared by 3 bases and J by 4 bases, with 7 bases of the junction left unmatched. CDR1 is MNHNS, CDR2 SASEGT, per germline. The CDR3 consists of 17 residues. DNA for the CDR3: TGTGCCAGCAGTGAGATTAGCGGGGGGGCTGGCACCGGGGAGCTGTTTTTT. Protein sequence: CASSEISGGAGTGELFF.

The V gene is TRBV2, the J gene TRBJ2-3; D perhaps matches TRBD2 (5 bases). The CDR3 extends over 14 amino acids. Germline V gene lookup returns CDR1 SNHLY and CDR2 FYNNEI. Trimming cost V 6 bases and J 6 bases, with 16 bases left between them. The CDR3 DNA is TGTGCCAGCAGGGCCATCGGGAATACCGATACGCAGTATTTT. As protein: CASRAIGNTDTQYF.

The genes are TRBV6-1 and TRBJ2-1; maybe TRBD1 (5 bases). Per germline, CDR1 MNHNS and CDR2 SASEGT. V was clipped by 2 bases and J by 7 bases, with 12 bases between them. CDR3 length: 14 amino acids. CDR3 bases: TGTGCCAGCAGTGAAAGTATCTCAGGGAATGAGCAGTTCTTC. The encoded protein is CASSESISGNEQFF.

This chain uses TRBV2 with TRBJ1-5; TRBD1 aligns across 10 bases. Trimming cost V 7 bases and J 7 bases; bases outside gene matches: 13. Germline V gives CDR1 SNHLY, CDR2 FYNNEI. CDR3 length equals 16 residues. DNA of the CDR3: TGTGCCAGCACCATGAGGGACAGGGGAATGGGGCAGCCCCAGCATTTT. Residues: CASTMRDRGMGQPQHF.

The V call is TRBV25-1, the J call TRBJ2-1; D might be TRBD2 (5 bases). Trimming removed 5 bases from V and 0 bases from J, with 14 bases in between. Germline-derived CDR1 and CDR2 are MGHDK and SYGVNS. The CDR3 extends over 16 amino acids. CDR3: CASSSGLLSSYNEQFF. The CDR3 DNA is TGTGCCAGCAGTTCTGGACTGCTGAGCTCCTACAATGAGCAGTTCTTC.

V and J are TRBV5-5 and TRBJ2-7; 7 positions agree with TRBD2. CDR3 size: 11 residues. Germline V gene sequence: CDR1 SGHKS, CDR2 YYEKEE (reference sequence). The V segment lost 9 bases and the J segment 5 bases; nucleotides outside the gene matches: 5. CDR3 amino acids: CATRRGDEQYF. In DNA, the CDR3 is TGTGCCACGCGTCGGGGGGACGAGCAGTACTTC.

The CDR3 sequence: CASSVRTDTQYF. In DNA form, the CDR3 reads TGTGCCAGCAGTGTGAGGACAGATACGCAGTATTTT. The chain is built from TRBV2 and TRBJ2-3; unclear D gene. CDR1 and CDR2 from the germline V gene are SNHLY and FYNNEI. V was pared by 4 bases and J by 3 bases, with 5 bases between. There are 12 residues in the CDR3.

This chain connects TRBV28 to TRBJ2-2; 9 nucleotides align to TRBD1. The CDR3 length is 15 residues. Looked up from germline, CDR1 is MDHEN and CDR2 is SYDVKM. V dropped 10 bases and J dropped 6; count of bases not matched to a gene: 12. The CDR3 sequence is CATYRGTGRSGELFF. In DNA form, the CDR3 reads TGTGCCACCTACAGGGGGACAGGGAGGTCCGGGGAGCTGTTTTTT. Full variable domain (outside the CDR3, taken from reference TRBV28 and TRBJ2-2): DVKVTQSSRYLVKRTGEKVFLECVQDMDHENMFWYRQDPGLGLRLIYFSYDVKMKEKGDIPEGYSVSREKKERFSLILESASTNQTSMYLCATYRGTGRSGELFFGEGSRLTVL.

J is TRBJ2-7 and V is TRBV7-2; 7 nucleotides align to TRBD1. The CDR3 length is 15 residues. Germline assignment: CDR1 SGHTA and CDR2 FQGNSA. With 5 bases clipped from V and 2 bases from J, the junction kept 9 bases outside the gene matches. As DNA, the CDR3 is TGTGCCAGCAGCCCAGGGGGTGACTTCCCCTACGAGCAGTACTTC. It is translated as CASSPGGDFPYEQYF.

This rearrangement joins TRBV29-1 to TRBJ2-1, with D unclear. The CDR3 is made up of 14 amino acids. Germline V CDR1 and CDR2: SQVTM, ANQGSEA. V lost 6 bases and J 0 bases, leaving 12 bases between the germline ends. Here the CDR3 DNA reads TGCAGCGTGGCCCACCGTAACTCCTACAATGAGCAGTTCTTC. Protein product: CSVAHRNSYNEQFF.

CDR3 in DNA: TGTGCCAGCACGGACATCTTGCAGGGGCCCCTCCACTTT. Translated: CASTDILQGPLHF. V and J are TRBV9 and TRBJ1-6; D possibly corresponds to TRBD1 (6 bases). V was shortened by 6 bases and J by 13 bases, with 17 bases between the two germline ends. This CDR3 spans 13 amino acids. Looked up from germline, CDR1 is SGDLS and CDR2 is YYNGEE.

The CDR3 sequence: CASTIVGDRGSYEQFF. The CDR3 DNA follows: TGTGCCAGCACAATAGTGGGGGACAGGGGCTCCTATGAGCAGTTCTTC. This chain connects TRBV28 to TRBJ2-1; 10 bases are shared with TRBD1. The V segment lost 7 bases and the J segment 8 bases; nucleotides outside the gene matches: 14. The CDR3 has 16 residues. Germline loops: CDR1 MDHEN, CDR2 SYDVKM.

The CDR3 reads CASSYGAGRGEQYF. The CDR3 DNA is TGTGCCAGCAGTTACGGGGCGGGGCGTGGTGAGCAGTACTTC. The rearrangement joins TRBV6-5 to TRBJ2-7, with D possibly being TRBD2 (6 bases). This CDR3 spans 14 amino acids. The V end lost 2 bases, the J end lost 7 bases, and 15 bases lay between the germline ends. CDR1 and CDR2 (germline): MNHEY, SVGAGI.

The chain links TRBV14 to TRBJ2-5, with D tentatively TRBD1 (6 bases). Germline V gene data show CDR1 as SGHDN and CDR2 as FVKESK. V gave up 1 base and J gave up 4 bases, with 10 bases separating them. The CDR3 has 14 residues. The DNA of the CDR3 is TGTGCCAGCAGCCAAGGTAGAGGGGGAGAGACCCAGTACTTC. Translating it yields CASSQGRGGETQYF.

The chain carries TRBV5-5 and TRBJ2-5; D possibly corresponds to TRBD2 (6 bases). This CDR3 has 14 amino acids. Looked up from germline, CDR1 is SGHKS and CDR2 is YYEKEE (reference sequence). V lost 4 bases and J lost 3, with 13 bases in between. The CDR3 DNA is TGTGCCAGCAGCCCCGGGAGCAGAGAAGAGACCCAGTACTTC. It codes for CASSPGSREETQYF.

For this clone: This same CDR3 is encoded by further DNA sequences in the sample. The chain has TRBV7-9 and TRBJ1-2, with D tentatively TRBD1 (5 bases). The CDR3 has 12 amino acids. Trimming stripped 5 bases from V and 8 bases from J, with 12 bases between. Germline V lookup: CDR1 SEHNR, CDR2 FQNEAQ (reference sequence). The CDR3 bases are TGTGCCAGCAGCAAGTCACAGGACGGCTACACCTTC. Translated, it gives CASSKSQDGYTF.

This clone was recorded a few times. This chain links TRBV5-1 with TRBJ1-4; possibly TRBD1 for D (6 bases). The CDR3 is 15 amino acids. Trimming cost V 4 bases and J 0 bases, with 10 bases left between them. Germline lookup yields CDR1 SGHRS and CDR2 YFSETQ. CDR3 sequence reads: CASSPGQSTNEKLFF. The CDR3, as DNA: TGCGCCAGCAGCCCCGGACAGTCAACTAATGAAAAACTGTTTTTT.

J is TRBJ1-1 and V is TRBV29-1; possible D gene TRBD1, 5 bases. In germline, CDR1 is SQVTM, CDR2 ANQGSEA. Trimming took off 2 bases at V and 1 base at J, with 11 bases between the two ends. The CDR3 is 14 amino acids. The CDR3 loop reads CSVEWRQPNTEAFF. In DNA form, the CDR3 reads TGCAGCGTTGAATGGCGACAGCCGAACACTGAAGCTTTCTTT.

V and J are TRBV7-9 and TRBJ2-7, with TRBD1 identical over 9 bases. The length of the CDR3 is 16 residues. After removal of 7 bases from V and 6 bases from J, the junction contained 16 bases not matched to a gene. Germline V gene data show CDR1 as SEHNR and CDR2 as FQNEAQ (reference sequence). The CDR3 sequence is CASTPGWDRVPVEQYF. CDR3 DNA: TGTGCCAGCACCCCTGGGTGGGACAGGGTACCTGTCGAGCAGTACTTC.

V is TRBV2 and J is TRBJ1-5, with a weak D call TRBD1 (5 bases). V was trimmed by 7 bases and J by 1 base, leaving 11 bases between them. Germline CDR1 reads SNHLY; CDR2 reads FYNNEI. The CDR3 loop spans 14 amino acids. This chain's CDR3 is CASKVGGSNQPQHF. CDR3 sequence (DNA): TGTGCCAGCAAGGTGGGGGGAAGCAATCAGCCCCAGCATTTT.

This sequence joins TRBV7-2 and TRBJ2-1; tentative D call: TRBD1 (6 bases). Germline V gene data show CDR1 as SGHTA and CDR2 as FQGNSA. V was trimmed by 7 bases and J by 8 bases, leaving 15 bases between them. The CDR3 length is 13 residues. CDR3 DNA: TGTGCCAGCAAAACTAGGGGGATGGATGAGCAGTTCTTC. Translated, it gives CASKTRGMDEQFF.

The chain recombines TRBV4-1 with TRBJ1-5; 7 positions match TRBD1. Germline V CDR1 and CDR2: MGHRA, YSYEKL. The CDR3 runs 17 residues. J lost 0 bases, V lost 2 bases, and 7 bases had no gene match. CDR3 DNA sequence: TGCGCCAGCAGCCAAATCATCGGGACAGATAGCAATCAGCCCCAGCATTTT. Translated, it gives CASSQIIGTDSNQPQHF.

This sequence joins TRBV6-4 and TRBJ1-6; 7 bases are shared with TRBD1. CDR1 and CDR2 from the germline V gene are MRHNA and SNTAGT. CDR3 length: 14 residues. With 8 bases clipped from V and 7 bases from J, the junction kept 8 bases outside the gene matches. The CDR3 region has the DNA TGTGCCAGCGGAACAGGGGTCCGGAATTCACCCCTCCACTTT. Translating it yields CASGTGVRNSPLHF.

The chain carries TRBV29-1 and TRBJ2-7, with D perhaps matching TRBD1 (5 bases). V was cut by 5 bases and J by 5 bases, with 25 bases left in between. CDR3 length: 16 residues. CDR1 and CDR2 (germline): SQVTM, ANQGSEA. The CDR3 sequence: CSVLLWGRVTGDEQYF. The CDR3 nucleotides read TGCAGCGTTTTACTTTGGGGCAGGGTCACTGGGGACGAGCAGTACTTC.